A selection of T cell receptor beta chains follows, all from one sample in a study of graft-versus-host responses after intestinal transplantation. No antigen has been identified for these receptors. TCRdb's table, derived via immunoSEQ multiplex PCR, lists solely in-frame clones and lacks some. This table has about 71,000 clones, less than 95% appearing once. The sequencing used unstimulated CD8+ T cells sorted from spleen or lymph node cells, collected before intestinal transplant. These receptors were obtained from a human donor who received an intestinal transplant. Each CDR3 is given with its conserved first and last residue. D genes are given only for firm matches. Not all rows give a size; the values are once, few, many and, for expanded clones, a class.

D | J | V | size | DNA | CDR3
- | TRBJ2-2 | TRBV2 | few | TGTGCCAGAAGTGATGTGAAGGGAGAACACACCGGGGAGCTGTTTTTT | CARSDVKGEHTGELFF
- | TRBJ2-7 | TRBV4-1 | - | TGCGCCAGCAGCCAAGATCTGGGGGACTGGAGGGAGCAGTACTTC | CASSQDLGDWREQYF
TRBD1 | TRBJ1-2 | TRBV4-1 | - | TGCGCCAGCAGCCAAGAAGGGACAGGGGGAGGTGATGGCTACACCTTC | CASSQEGTGGGDGYTF
- | TRBJ2-3 | TRBV7-9 | - | TGTGCCAGCAGCTTAGCCGGGAGCGAAACCAATACGCAGTATTTT | CASSLAGSETNTQYF
TRBD1 | TRBJ2-7 | TRBV9 | - | TGTGCCAGCAGCCCACCCGGGACAGGGCTCGACGAGCAGTACTTC | CASSPPGTGLDEQYF
- | TRBJ2-1 | TRBV9 | - | TGTGCCAGCAGCCCCCGGACAGATTACAATGAGCAGTTCTTC | CASSPRTDYNEQFF
- | TRBJ1-3 | TRBV7-9 | - | TGTGCCAGCAGCTTAGCCGCGGGGGAGAGCACCATATATTTT | CASSLAAGESTIYF
TRBD1 | TRBJ2-1 | TRBV4-1 | - | TGCGCCAGCAGCGACCGGGACAGGGGTTTGGACAATGAGCAGTTCTTC | CASSDRDRGLDNEQFF
TRBD2 | TRBJ2-3 | TRBV5-1 | - | TGCGCCAGCAGCTTGGCGGGAGGCCAACGCACAGATACGCAGTATTTT | CASSLAGGQRTDTQYF
- | TRBJ2-7 | TRBV5-1 | once | TGCGCCAGCAGCTTGGGGACAGACTCCTACGAGCAGTACTTC | CASSLGTDSYEQYF
- | TRBJ1-4 | TRBV19 | - | TGTGCCAGTACGGGAGGGGCTAATGAAAAACTGTTTTTT | CASTGGANEKLFF
- | TRBJ1-1 | TRBV11-2 | - | TGTGCCAGCAGCTTATTGTGGGGCGCTGAAGCTTTCTTT | CASSLLWGAEAFF
- | TRBJ2-7 | TRBV10-2 | - | TGCGCCAGCAGACCCGGGGGAAACGAGCAGTACTTC | CASRPGGNEQYF
TRBD1 | TRBJ2-1 | TRBV28 | - | TGTGCCAGCACCCAGGACAGGGGATACAATGAGCAGTTCTTC | CASTQDRGYNEQFF
- | TRBJ2-5 | TRBV5-6 | - | TGTGCCAGCAGCTTCGTCGGAGACCAAGAGACCCAGTACTTC | CASSFVGDQETQYF
- | TRBJ1-1 | TRBV6-1 | few | TGTGCCAGCAGTCAAGCCGCCGGAGGGGCGGGGACTGAAGCTTTCTTT | CASSQAAGGAGTEAFF
TRBD1 | TRBJ1-1 | TRBV27 | medium-sized | TGTGCCAGCAGTTTATCGAGGGGGCCAGGGACTGAAGCTTTCTTT | CASSLSRGPGTEAFF
- | TRBJ2-3 | TRBV13 | - | TGTGCCAGCAGCCCGCGGGACAGCACAGATACGCAGTATTTT | CASSPRDSTDTQYF